This T cell receptor (beta chain) was sequenced during a study of memory CD4+ T cells and cytomegalovirus serostatus. The overall study: This sample comes from healthy Belgian adults, fewer than ten CMV seropositive, some 22 seronegative. Study results and limitations: Each of approximately 73 CMV-associated TCRbeta sequences occurred in one to five individuals.

V lost 4 bases, J lost 16 bases, and 31 bases lay in between. Germline V CDR1 and CDR2: MNHNS, SASEGT. The length of the CDR3 is 17 residues. To note about this clone: Antigen: not known.

The protocol was immunoSEQ multiplex PCR, while the TCRdb copy is restricted to in-frame clones and leaves out a portion. The profile shows some 50,000 clones, under 85% of them singletons. Single viable CD3+CD4+CD8-CD45RO+ cells were sorted as the memory CD4+ T cells. The sample was memory CD4+ T cells from blood. This chain uses TRBV6-1 with TRBJ1-4; D is ambiguous. The receptor was derived from an adult in good health and CMV-seronegative. The CDR3 loop reads CASSGQSIGLTPNDSFF. As DNA, the CDR3 is TGTGCCAGCAGTGGGCAGAGTATCGGTCTGACCCCCAATGATTCGTTTTTT.